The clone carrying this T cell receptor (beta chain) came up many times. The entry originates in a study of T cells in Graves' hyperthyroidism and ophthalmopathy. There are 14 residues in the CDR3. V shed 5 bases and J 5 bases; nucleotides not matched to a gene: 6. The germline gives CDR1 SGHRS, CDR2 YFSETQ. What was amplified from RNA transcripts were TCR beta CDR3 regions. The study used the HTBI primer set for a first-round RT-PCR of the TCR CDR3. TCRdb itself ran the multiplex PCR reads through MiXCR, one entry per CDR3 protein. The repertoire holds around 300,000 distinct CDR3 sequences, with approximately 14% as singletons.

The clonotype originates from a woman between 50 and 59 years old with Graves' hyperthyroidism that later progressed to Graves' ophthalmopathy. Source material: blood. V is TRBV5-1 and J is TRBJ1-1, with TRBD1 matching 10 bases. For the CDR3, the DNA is TGCGCCAGCAGACTCGGACAGGGGGGAACTGAAGCTTTCTTT. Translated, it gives CASRLGQGGTEAFF.